The 32 T cell receptor beta chains presented below share a single source sample, sequenced in a study of blood T cell repertoires in COVID-19. Some clones are missing from TCRdb's copy, which holds only in-frame ones; the method was immunoSEQ multiplex PCR. The repertoire consists of approximately 290,000 clones, with about 89% occurring once and the leading ten covering more than 0.75%. The sample comprised peripheral blood. These receptors were collected from a young man with acute or convalescent COVID-19.

Details on this clone: The junction departs from germline at one end; a sequencing error may be responsible. The CDR3 region has the DNA TGTGCTAGCAGCCCCAGTGGGCGTGGAGAGACCCAGTACTTC. Its protein product is CASSPSGRGETQYF. This rearrangement joins TRBV7-7 to TRBJ2-5; D uncertain. The CDR3 contains 14 residues. CDR1 is SSHAT, CDR2 FNYEAQ, per germline (reference sequence). Full variable domain (outside the CDR3, taken from reference TRBV7-7 and TRBJ2-5): GAGVSQSPRYKVTKRGQDVTLRCDPISSHATLYWYQQALGQGPEFLTYFNYEAQPDKSGLPSDRFSAERPEGSISTLTIQRTEQRDSAMYRCASSPSGRGETQYFGPGTRLLVL.

This chain joins TRBV12-3 or TRBV12-4 and TRBJ2-7; TRBD1 is a possible D gene (5 bases). V was shortened by 3 bases and J by 1 base, with 7 bases between the two germline ends. The CDR3 is made up of 13 amino acids. CDR3 sequence: CASSLTESYEQYF. The CDR3 DNA follows: TGTGCCAGCAGTTTGACAGAATCCTACGAGCAGTACTTC.

The chain recombines TRBV19 with TRBJ1-5; the D gene is possibly TRBD1 (5 bases). CDR3 length: 14 amino acids. V shed 6 bases and J shed 4 bases, with 13 bases lying between them. The germline V gene encodes CDR1 LNHDA and CDR2 SQIVND (reference sequence). CDR3 in amino acids: CASRGQVSNQPQHF. CDR3 DNA sequence: TGTGCCAGTAGGGGGCAGGTCTCAAATCAGCCCCAGCATTTT.

The chain combines TRBV5-6 with TRBJ1-1; D is unresolved. The V end was cut by 2 bases, the J end by 0 bases, with 5 bases between. Per the germline V gene, CDR1 is SGHDT and CDR2 is YYEEEE. The CDR3 extends over 13 amino acids. CDR3 in DNA: TGTGCCAGCAGCTTATCAGTGAACACTGAAGCTTTCTTT. As protein: CASSLSVNTEAFF.

This sequence joins TRBV11-2 and TRBJ1-1, with D maybe TRBD1 (6 bases). The CDR3 runs 14 residues. V was cut by 5 bases and J by 1 base, with 11 bases left in between. Germline V lookup: CDR1 SGHAT, CDR2 FQNNGV. Written as DNA, the CDR3 is TGTGCCAGCAGCAAACCGACAGGGAACACTGAAGCTTTCTTT. Translation gives CASSKPTGNTEAFF.

V and J are TRBV7-3 and TRBJ1-6, with D perhaps matching TRBD1 (6 bases). The germline CDR1 and CDR2 sequences are SGHTA and FQGTGA. V was pared by 1 base and J by 11 bases, with 12 bases between. The CDR3 totals 14 residues. The CDR3 region is CASSLKGGIPPLHF. In DNA form, the CDR3 reads TGTGCCAGCAGCTTAAAGGGGGGGATCCCACCCCTCCACTTT.

The CDR3 DNA follows: TGCGCCAGCAGCCAGGGCTTGGCGGGAGGCTCCTACGAGCAGTACTTC. Translated: CASSQGLAGGSYEQYF. This chain joins TRBV4-1 and TRBJ2-7; 8 bases are shared with TRBD2. CDR3 length: 16 residues. Germline loops: CDR1 MGHRA, CDR2 YSYEKL. J was trimmed by 0 bases and V by 3 bases; bases with no gene match: 7.

This CDR3 is CASSLGTYMNTEAFF. In DNA, the CDR3 is TGTGCCAGCAGCTTAGGGACATACATGAACACTGAAGCTTTCTTT. The chain couples TRBV7-9 to TRBJ1-1; D might be TRBD1 (5 bases). Trimming cost V 1 base and J 0 bases, with 9 bases left between them. This CDR3 has 15 residues. Germline CDR1 is SEHNR and CDR2 is FQNEAQ (reference sequence).

The chain employs TRBV19 and TRBJ2-1; 11 bases map to TRBD2. V was clipped by 5 bases and J by 7 bases; unmatched bases: 10. The CDR3 is 16 amino acids. Germline assignment: CDR1 LNHDA and CDR2 SQIVND (reference sequence). In nucleotides, the CDR3 is TGTGCCAGTAGTTTACCGGGACTAGCGGCTAAAAATGAGCAGTTCTTC. Encoded protein: CASSLPGLAAKNEQFF.

The chain uses TRBV2 and TRBJ2-5; TRBD1 might be the D (6 bases). Germline loops: CDR1 SNHLY, CDR2 FYNNEI. This CDR3 spans 14 amino acids. With 6 bases removed from V and 0 bases from J, the gap between germline ends came to 11 bases. The CDR3 DNA sequence: TGTGCCAGCAGGCGGACAGCCCACCAAGAGACCCAGTACTTC. Encoded protein: CASRRTAHQETQYF.

This clone appeared a single time. This sequence joins TRBV7-3 and TRBJ1-2; possibly TRBD1 for D (6 bases). From germline, CDR1 is SGHTA and CDR2 FQGTGA. Deletions cut 2 bases from V and 2 bases from J, with 15 bases between. The CDR3 has 16 amino acids. CDR3 in DNA: TGTGCCAGCAGCTTATCGCCTTCCAGGGGAAACTATGGCTACACCTTC. As protein: CASSLSPSRGNYGYTF. The full variable domain, its missing parts supplied by reference TRBV7-3 and TRBJ1-2, is GAGVSQTPSNKVTEKGKYVELRCDPISGHTALYWYRQSLGQGPEFLIYFQGTGAADDSGLPNDRFFAVRPEGSVSTLKIQRTERGDSAVYLCASSLSPSRGNYGYTFGSGTRLTVV.

CDR3 DNA: TGTGCCAGCTCACCACTCGGACAGGGGACTGAAGCTTTCTTT. Translated, it gives CASSPLGQGTEAFF. The chain recombines TRBV18 with TRBJ1-1; 9 bases are a match to TRBD1. The germline CDR1 and CDR2 sequences are KGHSH and LQKENI. Trimming took 1 base from V and 5 from J; bases not matched to a gene: 2. The CDR3 loop spans 14 amino acids.

This chain links TRBV30 with TRBJ2-7; TRBD1 might be the D (7 bases). Per the germline V gene, CDR1 is GTSNPN and CDR2 is SVGIG (reference sequence). Trimming cost V 7 bases and J 4 bases, with 14 bases left between them. The CDR3 is 12 amino acids. This CDR3 reads CASEGRGYEQYF. For the CDR3, the DNA is TGTGCCTCGGAGGGCAGGGGGTACGAGCAGTACTTC. The variable domain in full, completed from reference TRBV30 and TRBJ2-7, reads SQTIHQWPATLVQPVGSPLSLECTVEGTSNPNLYWYRQAAGRGLQLLFYSVGIGQISSEVPQNLSASRPQDRQFILSSKKLLLSDSGFYLCASEGRGYEQYFGPGTRLTVT.

The chain uses TRBV2 and TRBJ1-5; no definite D call. V was cut by 6 bases and J by 1 base, with 7 bases left in between. Germline assignment: CDR1 SNHLY and CDR2 FYNNEI. The CDR3 sequence is 13 residues long. CDR3 DNA: TGTGCCAGCAGGATCGAGAGCAATCAGCCCCAGCATTTT. Its protein is CASRIESNQPQHF.

The rearrangement joins TRBV2 to TRBJ2-1, with 11 positions matching TRBD2. The V gene's germline CDR1 is SNHLY and CDR2 FYNNEI. The CDR3 runs to 14 residues. Trimming removed 11 bases from V and 5 bases from J; junction bases left unmatched: 8. The CDR3 spells CACLAGGGNNEQFF. CDR3 DNA sequence: TGTGCCTGTCTAGCGGGGGGCGGTAACAATGAGCAGTTCTTC.

This chain links TRBV5-4 with TRBJ1-2; D ambiguous. The CDR3 runs to 14 residues. Germline V lookup: CDR1 SGHNT, CDR2 YYREEE (reference sequence). Trimming took off 4 bases at V and 3 bases at J, with 13 bases between the two ends. The DNA of the CDR3 is TGTGCCAGCAGCCCCCAAAGTAGTGACTATGGCTACACCTTC. It specifies CASSPQSSDYGYTF.

This rearrangement joins TRBV2 to TRBJ2-5; D remains unclear. This CDR3 comprises 11 residues. Per germline, CDR1 SNHLY and CDR2 FYNNEI. The V gene lost 4 bases and the J gene lost 4 bases, with 4 bases spanning the gap. The CDR3 DNA reads as TGTGCCAGCAGTGTTCTAGAGACCCAGTACTTC. It yields the protein CASSVLETQYF.

V usage is TRBV20-1 and J usage is TRBJ1-2; 7 positions match TRBD1. Trimming took 3 bases from V and 4 from J; bases not matched to a gene: 2. The CDR3 loop spans 12 amino acids. The V gene's germline CDR1 is DFQATT and CDR2 SNEGSKA (reference sequence). The CDR3 bases are TGCAGTGCTAGTACAGGGGCCTATGGCTACACCTTC. Translating gives CSASTGAYGYTF.

The V call is TRBV5-1, the J call TRBJ1-2; 9 bases are shared with TRBD1. CDR1 is SGHRS, CDR2 YFSETQ, per germline. CDR3 length: 14 amino acids. The V segment lost 8 bases and the J segment 0 bases; nucleotides outside the gene matches: 5. CDR3 sequence reads: CASRQGGANYGYTF. For the CDR3, the DNA is TGCGCCAGTAGACAGGGGGGAGCTAACTATGGCTACACCTTC.

The CDR3 protein is CASSLRQGAAEAFF. In DNA, the CDR3 is TGTGCCAGCAGTTTACGACAGGGGGCGGCTGAAGCTTTCTTT. The chain recombines TRBV28 with TRBJ1-1; TRBD1 aligns across 10 bases. Per germline, CDR1 MDHEN and CDR2 SYDVKM. The CDR3 runs to 14 residues. V dropped 2 bases and J dropped 6; count of bases not matched to a gene: 3.

V gene TRBV4-1 combines with J gene TRBJ1-6; D perhaps matches TRBD1 (5 bases). CDR1 and CDR2 (germline): MGHRA, YSYEKL. This CDR3 has 17 amino acids. V gave up 0 bases and J gave up 6 bases, with 15 bases separating them. The CDR3 nucleotides are TGCGCCAGCAGCCAAGAGGACGGGGGAATGGGTAATTCACCCCTCCACTTT. Translating gives CASSQEDGGMGNSPLHF.

J is TRBJ1-5 and V is TRBV11-2; possibly TRBD1 for D (5 bases). Germline assignment: CDR1 SGHAT and CDR2 FQNNGV. The length of the CDR3 is 18 residues. V lost 3 bases and J lost 6, with 24 bases in between. The CDR3 sequence: CASSLTGTATPGGQPQHF. The CDR3 coding sequence is TGTGCCAGCAGCTTGACCGGGACCGCGACTCCGGGGGGTCAGCCCCAGCATTTT. The full variable domain, with the rest looked up from reference TRBV11-2 and TRBJ1-5, is EAGVAQSPRYKIIEKRQSVAFWCNPISGHATLYWYQQILGQGPKLLIQFQNNGVVDDSQLPKDRFSAERLKGVDSTLKIQPAKLEDSAVYLCASSLTGTATPGGQPQHFGDGTRLSIL.

The chain uses TRBV6-5 and TRBJ1-5; 8 nucleotides line up with TRBD1. The CDR3 totals 13 residues. Germline CDR1 is MNHEY and CDR2 is SVGAGI. J lost 11 bases, V lost 3 bases, and 6 bases had no gene match. CDR3 DNA sequence: TGTGCCAGCAGTTATGGGACAGGTTGGGCCCAGCATTTT. Translating it yields CASSYGTGWAQHF.

The chain employs TRBV11-2 and TRBJ1-3; D is ambiguous. Trimming took 6 bases from V and 0 from J, leaving 9 bases between them. The CDR3 loop spans 14 amino acids. CDR1 is SGHAT, CDR2 FQNNGV, per germline. The CDR3 DNA is TGTGCCAGCAGTCGCCAGTACTCTGGAAACACCATATATTTT. Translated: CASSRQYSGNTIYF.

The rearrangement uses TRBV4-1 and TRBJ1-2, with no clear D. Germline V gene data show CDR1 as MGHRA and CDR2 as YSYEKL. This CDR3 is built from 15 residues. V dropped 3 bases and J dropped 4 bases, with 15 bases sitting between them. The CDR3: CASSQTQTGFYGYTF. Here the CDR3 DNA reads TGCGCCAGCAGCCAGACTCAAACGGGGTTCTATGGCTACACCTTC.

This chain joins TRBV2 and TRBJ2-1, with D perhaps TRBD2 (6 bases). The V end was cut by 6 bases, the J end by 14 bases, with 17 bases between. The germline V gene encodes CDR1 SNHLY and CDR2 FYNNEI. The CDR3 is 12 amino acids. CDR3 DNA sequence: TGTGCCAGCAGAGAGGGAGGTAACTGGAAGTTCTTC. This gives the protein CASREGGNWKFF.

The rearrangement links TRBV3-1 (or the pseudogene TRBV3-2) to TRBJ2-7; D is unclear. The V end lost 0 bases, the J end lost 7 bases, and 10 bases lay between the germline ends. Looked up from germline, CDR1 is LGHDT and CDR2 is YNNKEL (reference sequence). The CDR3 loop spans 13 amino acids. The CDR3: CASSQDRLREQYF. Written as DNA, the CDR3 is TGTGCCAGCAGCCAAGATCGATTGAGGGAGCAGTACTTC.

The chain employs TRBV4-1 and TRBJ1-5; D gene ambiguous. The CDR3 has 16 amino acids. Trimming took off 1 base at V and 3 bases at J, with 13 bases between the two ends. Germline V gives CDR1 MGHRA, CDR2 YSYEKL. The CDR3: CASSQGGSRLNQPQHF. CDR3 in DNA: TGCGCCAGCAGCCAAGGAGGGAGCAGACTCAATCAGCCCCAGCATTTT.

A single count supports this clone. The V call is TRBV9, the J call TRBJ2-3, with TRBD2 matching over 12 bases. Germline CDR1 reads SGDLS; CDR2 reads YYNGEE. Trimming cost V 3 bases and J 8 bases; bases outside gene matches: 7. This CDR3 spans 15 amino acids. DNA of the CDR3: TGTGCCAGCAGCGGAAACCTAGCGGGAGGGGGTACGCAGTATTTT. As protein: CASSGNLAGGGTQYF.

This chain uses TRBV3-1 (or the pseudogene TRBV3-2) with TRBJ1-1, with 7 bases fitting TRBD1. J gave up 4 bases and V 0 bases, and 5 bases lay outside the gene matches. From germline, CDR1 is LGHDT and CDR2 YNNKEL (reference sequence). The CDR3 consists of 15 residues. The CDR3 DNA reads as TGTGCCAGCAGCCAAGAAGGCAGGGGGGCCACTGAAGCTTTCTTT. Encoded protein: CASSQEGRGATEAFF.

V gene TRBV5-1 combines with J gene TRBJ2-1, with 8 bases matching TRBD2. This CDR3 has 14 residues. Germline V CDR1 and CDR2: SGHRS, YFSETQ. V lost 3 bases to trimming and J lost 10 bases; unmatched junction nucleotides: 9. The DNA of the CDR3 is TGCGCCAGCAGCTCACAAACTAGCGGAGCCGAGCAGTTCTTC. Residues: CASSSQTSGAEQFF.

The CDR3 region is CASSAGGTHSGANVLTF. CDR3 DNA sequence: TGTGCCAGCAGCGCGGGGGGGACTCACTCTGGGGCCAACGTCCTGACTTTC. The rearrangement joins TRBV7-2 to TRBJ2-6, with 9 bases identical to TRBD2. The trim removed 5 bases at V and 0 bases at J, leaving 5 bases unmatched. The CDR3 runs to 17 residues. Looked up from germline, CDR1 is SGHTA and CDR2 is FQGNSA.